The entry below gives a single T cell receptor (beta chain) sequence along with its context. What it recognizes is unknown. The data originate from a study of OX40 agonist ivuxolimab in advanced cancers. Background on the study: Patients were treated with ivuxolimab, an agonistic anti-OX40 (CD134) antibody.

The CDR3 length is 15 residues. Germline-derived CDR1 and CDR2 are SEHNR and FQNEAQ (reference sequence). Trimming cost V 1 base and J 0 bases, with 7 bases left between them. Overall study findings and caveats: Which antigen the expanded peripheral T cells recognized is unknown. The study found that CD8+ T cells averaged more expanded clones than CD4+. Some of the lowest clonal expansion was seen in partial responders at 0.1-3.0 mg/kg.

Sequencing used immunoSEQ multiplex PCR; TCRdb keeps in-frame clones, though not all of them. The sample holds around 72,000 clones, approximately 90% seen once. The receptor comes from an adult with an advanced solid tumor such as melanoma, head and neck, liver or kidney cancer. The specimen was CD4+ or CD8+ T cells sorted from blood, collected in a trial of the OX40 agonist ivuxolimab. J is TRBJ1-3 and V is TRBV7-9; D is unclear. CDR3 in DNA: TGTGCCAGCAGCTTAGTTTCAGGCTCTGGAAACACCATATATTTT. It specifies CASSLVSGSGNTIYF.